This TCR beta chain is drawn from a study of shared clonotypes between healthy human individuals. Findings and limits, study-wide: An expected dependence of interdonor clonotype sharing on sequencing depth was noted. In the sorted subsets, rarefaction showed sequencing was incomplete despite large depth. Memory subsets had estimated richness that was generally smaller than that of naive subsets.

In germline, CDR1 is SGHKS, CDR2 YYEKEE (reference sequence). CDR3 size: 16 residues. The ends were cut back, 0 bases at V and 0 bases at J, with 10 bases in the middle. Donors had no recently reported acute infections or vaccinations and were HIV-negative. In regard to this clone: Its antigen remains unknown.

The assay was immunoSEQ multiplex PCR, and TCRdb's table has in-frame clones only and misses some. The repertoire has 2 million to 2.5 million clones, almost 96% of them found once; the top ten carry around 0.13%. The sequence was obtained from a man between 18 and 29 years old in good health. Sequenced material: naive CD4+ T cells sorted from blood. As for subset: CD45RA+ positively selected. The chain recombines TRBV5-5 with TRBJ1-3, with D possibly matching TRBD1 (5 bases). CDR3 loop: CASSLEGRSSGNTIYF. In DNA, the CDR3 is TGTGCCAGCAGCTTGGAGGGACGTAGCTCTGGAAACACCATATATTTT.